This T cell receptor beta chain emerged from a study of blood T cell repertoires in COVID-19. Study overall: Acute and convalescent COVID-19 samples came from the United States, Italy and Spain.

Recruited during active infection, patients (from Seattle) were subsequently followed longitudinally. Data came from immunoSEQ multiplex PCR; TCRdb stores just in-frame clones and leaves some out. This sample has roughly 300,000 clones, with less than 90% found just once. Germline CDR1 and CDR2: MGHRA and YSYEKL. CDR3 length equals 14 residues. V lost 0 bases and J lost 5, with 7 bases in between. The chain couples TRBV4-1 to TRBJ2-2, with D perhaps matching TRBD1 (6 bases). This receptor was obtained from a woman younger than 45 with COVID-19, enrolled during active disease. The sequencing input was peripheral blood. CDR3 coding DNA: TGCGCCAGCAGCCAAGAGCAGGGGACCGGGGAGCTGTTTTTT. Protein product: CASSQEQGTGELFF.